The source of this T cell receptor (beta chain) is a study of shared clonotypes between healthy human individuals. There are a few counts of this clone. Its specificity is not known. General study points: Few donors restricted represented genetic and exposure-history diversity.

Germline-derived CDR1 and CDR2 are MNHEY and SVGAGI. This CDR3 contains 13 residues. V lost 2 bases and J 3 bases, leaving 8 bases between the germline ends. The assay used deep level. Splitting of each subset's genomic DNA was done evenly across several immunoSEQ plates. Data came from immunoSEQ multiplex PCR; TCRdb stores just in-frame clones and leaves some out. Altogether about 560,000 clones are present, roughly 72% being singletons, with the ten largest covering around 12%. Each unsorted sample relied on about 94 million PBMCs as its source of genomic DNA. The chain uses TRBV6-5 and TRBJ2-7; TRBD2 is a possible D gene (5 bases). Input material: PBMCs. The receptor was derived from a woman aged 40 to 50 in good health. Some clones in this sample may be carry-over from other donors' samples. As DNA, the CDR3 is TGTGCCAGCAGTTACGGAGGAAACTACGAGCAGTACTTC. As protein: CASSYGGNYEQYF.